This TCR beta chain originates from a study of cytomegalovirus exposure and HLA in healthy donors. On the study more broadly: Early released data comprised about 85 million unique TCRs from HLA-typed donors.

The study, taken as a whole, reports: In vitro, a few CMV-associated chains proved specific for CMV antigens. The authors enumerated 150 to 200 TCR beta chains as linked to cytomegalovirus.

Deletions cut 0 bases from V and 2 bases from J, with 14 bases between. The CDR3 extends over 16 amino acids. Germline loops: CDR1 SGHRS, CDR2 YFSETQ. PCR amplification relied on 60 Vbeta primers (plus 13 Jbeta primers). This table comes from immunoSEQ multiplex PCR, and its TCRdb copy is limited to in-frame clones, with some not included. The repertoire consists of more than 80,000 clones, with 64% occurring once and the leading ten covering roughly 3.2%. This clone occurred a few times. Its antigen is unknown. Sequencing was carried out using PBMCs. The V and J genes are TRBV5-1 and TRBJ2-5; unclear D gene. This sequence was found in a man aged 60 to 69 in good health and CMV-seronegative. CDR3: CASSLGAQASQETQYF. The CDR3 DNA reads as TGCGCCAGCAGCTTGGGTGCCCAGGCGTCACAAGAGACCCAGTACTTC.